This is a list of T cell receptor beta chains from one sample in a study of graft-versus-host responses after intestinal transplantation. The assay was immunoSEQ multiplex PCR, and TCRdb's table has in-frame clones only and misses some. The table includes tens of thousands of clones, over 80% detected once. The sample was PBMCs, taken about 38 months after transplant. The source of these receptors is a human patient who received an intestinal transplant, so some T cells may come from the graft donor. CDR3s include the opening cysteine and the closing phenylalanine or tryptophan. The D gene is left open where the match is weak. Size is omitted from some rows. Given values are once, few, many or a class for expanded clones.

J,V,D,size,CDR3,DNA
TRBJ2-5,TRBV7-9,.,.,CASSLAPQETQYF,TGTGCCAGCAGCTTAGCCCCCCAAGAGACCCAGTACTTC
TRBJ2-5,TRBV4-1,.,.,CASSRRYFRQETQYF,TGCGCCAGCAGCCGCCGATACTTCCGCCAAGAGACCCAGTACTTC
TRBJ2-1,TRBV4-1,.,.,CASRLVPGNLGNEQFF,TGCGCCAGCAGGCTAGTCCCGGGAAATTTAGGCAATGAGCAGTTCTTC
TRBJ2-3,TRBV6-1,TRBD2,.,CASSAGTSGADTQYF,TGTGCCAGCAGTGCCGGGACTAGCGGGGCAGATACGCAGTATTTT
TRBJ2-7,TRBV18,.,.,CATKPGSTYEQYF,TGTGCCACTAAACCGGGCTCGACCTACGAGCAGTACTTC
TRBJ1-2,TRBV28,.,.,CASSGWNYGYTF,TGTGCCAGCAGCGGTTGGAACTATGGCTACACCTTC
TRBJ1-2,TRBV7-8,.,.,CASSSPGAKNYGYTF,TGTGCCAGCAGCTCTCCAGGGGCCAAGAACTATGGCTACACCTTC
TRBJ2-5,TRBV18,.,.,CASSGQPRETQYF,TGTGCCAGTTCGGGGCAGCCCCGAGAGACCCAGTACTTC
TRBJ2-7,TRBV7-9,.,once,CASSLSGLEQYF,TGTGCCAGCAGCCTCAGCGGGCTTGAGCAGTACTTC
TRBJ1-5,TRBV6-7,.,few,CASSYSTVIGWGPPNQPQHF,TGTGCCAGCAGTTACTCGACGGTTATCGGATGGGGCCCCCCGAATCAGCCCCAGCATTTT
TRBJ2-3,TRBV6-1,TRBD2,once,CASSLSGGVPDTQYF,TGTGCCAGCAGCCTTAGCGGGGGGGTTCCAGATACGCAGTATTTT
TRBJ2-1,TRBV6-5,TRBD2,.,CASSRREGAYNEQFF,TGTGCCAGCAGTCGACGGGAGGGGGCCTACAATGAGCAGTTCTTC
TRBJ1-1,TRBV5-1,.,few,CASSLASLNTEAFF,TGCGCCAGCAGCTTGGCCAGCTTGAACACTGAAGCTTTCTTT
TRBJ2-6,TRBV15,.,.,CATSRGGDSGANVLTF,TGTGCCACCAGCAGAGGGGGTGACTCTGGGGCCAACGTCCTGACTTTC
TRBJ1-4,TRBV10-2,.,.,CASSESKEGTNEKLFF,TGCGCCAGCAGTGAGTCGAAAGAGGGAACTAATGAAAAACTGTTTTTT
TRBJ2-4,TRBV7-9,TRBD2,few,CASSGEGLGGDIQYF,TGTGCCAGCAGCGGGGAGGGGCTCGGGGGAGACATTCAGTACTTC
TRBJ2-7,TRBV6-1,.,.,CASSAVDYEQYF,TGTGCCAGCAGTGCTGTGGACTACGAGCAGTACTTC
TRBJ2-3,TRBV6-4,TRBD2,few,CASSAGTSGTDTQYF,TGTGCCAGCAGTGCCGGGACTAGCGGCACAGATACGCAGTATTTT
TRBJ2-7,TRBV7-8,TRBD2,.,CASSLVAGGLYEQYF,TGTGCCAGCAGCTTAGTTGCGGGGGGGCTCTACGAGCAGTACTTC
TRBJ1-5,TRBV27,.,.,CASSAIQGTSNQPQHF,TGTGCCAGCAGTGCGATACAGGGAACTAGCAATCAGCCCCAGCATTTT
TRBJ2-3,TRBV9,.,.,CASSPSVTGDTQYF,TGTGCCAGCAGCCCTTCTGTGACAGGCGATACGCAGTATTTT
TRBJ1-5,TRBV5-1,.,.,CASSLGGSNQPQHF,TGCGCCAGCAGCTTGGGGGGGAGCAATCAGCCCCAGCATTTT
TRBJ1-1,TRBV7-2,.,.,CASSYRTGRQAFF,TGTGCCAGCAGTTATCGTACAGGGCGTCAAGCTTTCTTT
TRBJ1-2,TRBV9,.,.,CASSVAGSSSYTF,TGTGCCAGCAGCGTAGCTGGGTCGTCGAGCTACACCTTC
TRBJ2-1,TRBV19,TRBD2,.,CASSGGLAGGRNEQFF,TGTGCCAGTAGTGGGGGACTAGCGGGAGGAAGGAATGAGCAGTTCTTC
TRBJ2-1,TRBV7-9,.,.,CASSPSSSYNEQFF,TGTGCCAGCAGCCCTAGCAGCTCCTACAATGAGCAGTTCTTC
TRBJ2-2,TRBV6-4,TRBD1,.,CASSPGQGLTGELFF,TGTGCCAGCAGCCCGGGACAGGGTCTCACCGGGGAGCTGTTTTTT
TRBJ2-5,TRBV7-2,.,.,CASSPRLGGETQYF,TGTGCCAGCAGCCCTCGTTTGGGGGGAGAGACCCAGTACTTC
TRBJ2-5,TRBV5-6,.,few,CASSLSGLETQYF,TGTGCCAGCAGCTTGTCAGGATTGGAGACCCAGTACTTC
TRBJ2-5,TRBV11-2,TRBD2,.,CASSPGTSGIETQYF,TGTGCCAGCAGCCCCGGGACTAGCGGGATAGAGACCCAGTACTTC
TRBJ2-5,TRBV7-8,.,.,CASSPSEAETQYF,TGTGCCAGCAGCCCCTCGGAAGCAGAGACCCAGTACTTC
TRBJ1-5,TRBV5-8,.,.,CASSLGSRGNQPQHF,TGTGCCAGCAGCTTGGGGAGTAGGGGCAATCAGCCCCAGCATTTT
TRBJ1-3,TRBV2,.,.,CANGQNTIYF,TGTGCCAACGGACAGAACACCATATATTTT
TRBJ2-3,TRBV27,.,few,CASSRAEASTDTQYF,TGTGCCAGCAGCCGAGCGGAGGCTAGCACAGATACGCAGTATTTT
TRBJ2-3,TRBV7-7,.,.,CASSHPGDTQYF,TGTGCTAGCAGCCATCCGGGGGATACGCAGTATTTT
TRBJ2-3,TRBV9,TRBD2,.,CASSPWAGADTQYF,TGTGCCAGCAGCCCCTGGGCGGGAGCAGATACGCAGTATTTT
TRBJ1-4,TRBV27,TRBD1,few,CASSSWGTGGLFF,TGTGCCAGCAGTTCATGGGGGACAGGAGGACTGTTTTTT
TRBJ2-3,TRBV19,.,.,CASSIKGGMRPDTQYF,TGTGCCAGTAGTATAAAGGGCGGGATGAGGCCAGATACGCAGTATTTT
TRBJ1-2,TRBV25-1,.,.,CASSDPKDGYTF,TGTGCCAGCAGTGATCCCAAGGATGGCTACACCTTC
TRBJ1-1,TRBV25-1,.,.,CASSAQEEGDTEAFF,TGTGCCAGCAGTGCACAGGAGGAGGGAGACACTGAAGCTTTCTTT
TRBJ2-7,TRBV10-1,.,.,CASSESIGGRYEQYF,TGCGCCAGCAGTGAGTCGATCGGGGGCAGGTACGAGCAGTACTTC
TRBJ1-5,TRBV6-1,.,once,CASSDRSFGNQPQHF,TGTGCCAGCAGTGACCGCAGCTTTGGCAATCAGCCCCAGCATTTT
TRBJ1-2,TRBV15,TRBD1,.,CATSRRTGSLLDYGYTF,TGTGCCACCAGCAGACGGACAGGGTCTTTACTTGACTATGGCTACACCTTC